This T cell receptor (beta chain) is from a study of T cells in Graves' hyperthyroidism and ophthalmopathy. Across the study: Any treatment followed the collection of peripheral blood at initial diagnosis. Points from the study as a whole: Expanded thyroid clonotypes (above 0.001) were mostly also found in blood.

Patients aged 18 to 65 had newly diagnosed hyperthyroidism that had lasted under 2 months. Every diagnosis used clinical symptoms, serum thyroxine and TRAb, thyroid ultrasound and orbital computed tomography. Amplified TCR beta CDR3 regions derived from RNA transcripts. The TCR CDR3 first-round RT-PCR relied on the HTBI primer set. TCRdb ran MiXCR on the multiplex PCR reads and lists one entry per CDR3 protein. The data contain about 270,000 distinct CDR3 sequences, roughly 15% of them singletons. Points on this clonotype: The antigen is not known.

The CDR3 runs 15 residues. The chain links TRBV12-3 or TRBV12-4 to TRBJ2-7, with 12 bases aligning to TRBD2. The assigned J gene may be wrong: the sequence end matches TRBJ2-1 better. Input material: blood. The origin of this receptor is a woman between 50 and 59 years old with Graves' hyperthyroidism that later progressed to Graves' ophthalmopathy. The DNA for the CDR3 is TGTGCCAGCGGTCCTCTAGCGGGAGGGCCCTACGAGCAGTTCTTC. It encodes CASGPLAGGPYEQFF.